These 9 T cell receptor beta chains originate from one sample sequenced in a study of CD8 T cells in ankylosing spondylitis. MiXCR, run by TCRdb on the 5' RACE reads, gives a single entry per CDR3 protein. The sample has 130,000 or so distinct CDR3 sequences, around 7% seen once. Material for sequencing was blood, either unsorted or a sorted T cell fraction (not recorded which). The origin of the receptors is a male donor with ankylosing spondylitis or in good health (not recorded which).

This clonotype has more than one count but fewer than ten. V is TRBV6-5 and J is TRBJ1-4, with 10 nucleotides matching TRBD1. Looked up from germline, CDR1 is MNHEY and CDR2 is SVGAGI. The CDR3 has 15 residues. The J segment lost 8 bases and the V segment lost 4 bases, leaving 7 bases of the junction unmatched. The CDR3 loop reads CASSFTGTGEEKLFF. In nucleotides, the CDR3 is TGTGCCAGCAGTTTCACCGGGACAGGGGAAGAAAAACTGTTTTTT.

This clonotype was observed many times. The CDR3 DNA is TGTGCCAGCAGCCAGACTACAGGTCGCAGGGACAATGAGCAGTTCTTC. It translates to CASSQTTGRRDNEQFF. The gene calls are TRBV7-2 and TRBJ2-1; the D call may be TRBD1 or TRBD2 (5 bases each). The length of the CDR3 is 16 residues. V dropped 5 bases and J dropped 5 bases, with 19 bases sitting between them. Germline V gives CDR1 SGHTA, CDR2 FQGNSA.

This clonotype was observed at least ten times. The chain recombines TRBV20-1 with TRBJ1-1, with D possibly TRBD1 on 6 matching bases. Germline CDR1 is DFQATT and CDR2 is SNEGSKA (reference sequence). V was shortened by 7 bases and J by 2 bases, with 11 bases between the two germline ends. The CDR3 extends over 12 amino acids. The CDR3 DNA sequence: TGCAGTGTACCGGGGGGCAACACTGAAGCTTTCTTT. This codes for CSVPGGNTEAFF.

This clonotype was recorded many times. This rearrangement joins TRBV20-1 to TRBJ2-2, with 7 bases identical to TRBD1. V lost 6 bases, J lost 0 bases, and 4 bases stayed unmatched. Germline assignment: CDR1 DFQATT and CDR2 SNEGSKA (reference sequence). The CDR3 has 14 amino acids. This CDR3 is CSAQGQPNTGELFF. The CDR3 DNA reads as TGCAGTGCCCAGGGACAGCCGAACACCGGGGAGCTGTTTTTT.

There are many counts of this clonotype. The chain joins TRBV6-1 to TRBJ2-7, with 9 bases that match TRBD1. The CDR3 is 16 amino acids. Looked up from germline, CDR1 is MNHNS and CDR2 is SASEGT. The ends lost 6 bases at V and 0 bases at J; junction bases unmatched: 9. CDR3 DNA sequence: TGTGCCAGCAGCACAACCGGGACAGGGAGCTCCTACGAGCAGTACTTC. Protein product: CASSTTGTGSSYEQYF.

This clonotype came up many times. The J gene is TRBJ1-1, the V gene TRBV12-3 or TRBV12-4, with D unresolved. V dropped 8 bases and J dropped 0 bases, with 10 bases sitting between them. CDR3 length: 13 residues. DNA of the CDR3: TGTGCCAGCCATACCGATTTGAACACTGAAGCTTTCTTT. Translating it yields CASHTDLNTEAFF.

There are many counts of this clonotype. This chain uses TRBV10-2 with TRBJ1-5; D call uncertain. From germline, CDR1 is WSHSY and CDR2 SAAADI. The CDR3 is 14 residues long. V was clipped by 0 bases and J by 4 bases, with 7 bases between them. The CDR3 sequence is CASSESTINQPQHF. DNA of the CDR3: TGCGCCAGCAGTGAGTCGACGATAAATCAGCCCCAGCATTTT.

This clonotype has only a few counts. A much larger clone differs from this one at a single base, so this may be a read error. The gene calls are TRBV7-6 and TRBJ1-1; D remains ambiguous. V shed 8 bases and J shed 7 bases, with 14 bases lying between them. There are 12 residues in the CDR3. Germline V CDR1 and CDR2: SGHVS, FNYEAQ. The CDR3 region is CASGLPDGEAFF. CDR3 in DNA: TGTGCCAGCGGCCTTCCAGACGGTGAAGCTTTCTTT.

This clonotype was detected many times. This chain uses TRBV7-2 with TRBJ2-7; 9 positions match TRBD2. From germline, CDR1 is SGHTA and CDR2 FQGNSA. The length of the CDR3 is 16 residues. Unmatched junction bases numbered 7, after V lost 2 bases and J lost 2 bases. DNA of the CDR3: TGTGCCAGCAGCTTAAGGCTAGCGGGGCTGACCTACGAGCAGTACTTC. This gives the protein CASSLRLAGLTYEQYF.